The clone carrying this T cell receptor (beta chain) was detected a few times. Its antigen is not known. The data originate from a study of post-analysis software for immune sequencing data. cDNA libraries for TCR beta contained unique molecular identifiers. T cells numbering roughly 0.9 to 10 million yielded cDNA molecules that totaled roughly 500,000. TCRdb redid the calling of the PCR reads with MiXCR, one entry per CDR3 protein. The sample includes some 450,000 distinct CDR3 sequences, roughly 46% of them seen just once. Study-wide results and limits: Controls significantly exceeded multiple sclerosis patients in normalized Chao1 diversity. Controls showed lower frequencies than patients for five or six TRBV segments, and TRBV5-6, TRBV5-1 and TRBV20-1 were among these. F measure grouped same-batch samples tightly together.

The CDR3 totals 16 residues. Germline CDR1 LNHDA, CDR2 SQIVND (reference sequence). Trimming shortened V by 6 bases and J by 3 bases, and 21 bases separated the two germline ends. The chain couples TRBV19 to TRBJ2-7; a possible D gene is TRBD2 (6 bases). The clonotype comes from a girl aged 10 to 17 with multiple sclerosis. The sample consisted of blood. The CDR3 coding sequence is TGTGCCAGTAGCATCAACGCGGGGAGGACGAACTACGAGCAGTACTTC. Translated: CASSINAGRTNYEQYF. Combining the CDR3 with reference TRBV19 and TRBJ2-7 gives the whole variable domain DGGITQSPKYLFRKEGQNVTLSCEQNLNHDAMYWYRQDPGQGLRLIYYSQIVNDFQKGDIAEGYSVSREKKESFPLTVTSAQKNPTAFYLCASSINAGRTNYEQYFGPGTRLTVT.